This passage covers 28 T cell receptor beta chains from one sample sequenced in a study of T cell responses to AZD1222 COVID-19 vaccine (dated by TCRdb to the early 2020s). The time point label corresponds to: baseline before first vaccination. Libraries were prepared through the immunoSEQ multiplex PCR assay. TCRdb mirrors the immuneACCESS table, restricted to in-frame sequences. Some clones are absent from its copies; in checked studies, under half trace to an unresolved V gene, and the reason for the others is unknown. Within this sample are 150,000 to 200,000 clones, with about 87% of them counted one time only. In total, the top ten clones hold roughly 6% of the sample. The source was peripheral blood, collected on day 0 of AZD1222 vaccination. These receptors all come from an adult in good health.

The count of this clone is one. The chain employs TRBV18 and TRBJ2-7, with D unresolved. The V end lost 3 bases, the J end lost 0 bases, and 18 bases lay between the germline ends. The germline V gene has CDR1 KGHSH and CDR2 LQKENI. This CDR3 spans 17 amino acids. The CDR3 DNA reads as TGTGCCAGCTCACCGTCCCCTAGGACGGGTAGCTCCTACGAGCAGTACTTC. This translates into CASSPSPRTGSSYEQYF.

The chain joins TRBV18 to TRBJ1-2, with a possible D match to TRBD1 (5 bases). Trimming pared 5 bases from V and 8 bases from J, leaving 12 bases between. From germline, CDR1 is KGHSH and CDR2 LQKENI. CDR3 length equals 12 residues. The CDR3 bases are TGTGCCAGCTCAAGATACGGGGACGGCTACACCTTC. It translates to CASSRYGDGYTF.

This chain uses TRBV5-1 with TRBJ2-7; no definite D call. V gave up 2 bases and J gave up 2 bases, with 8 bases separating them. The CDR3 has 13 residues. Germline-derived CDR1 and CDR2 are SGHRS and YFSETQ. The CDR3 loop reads CASSFRSPYEQYF. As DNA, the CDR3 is TGCGCCAGCAGCTTCCGGTCCCCCTACGAGCAGTACTTC.

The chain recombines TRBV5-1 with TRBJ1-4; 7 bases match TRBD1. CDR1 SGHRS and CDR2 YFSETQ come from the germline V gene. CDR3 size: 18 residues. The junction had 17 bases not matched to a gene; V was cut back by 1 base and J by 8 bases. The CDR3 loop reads CASSLNPLAETGYEKLFF. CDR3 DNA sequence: TGCGCCAGCAGCTTGAACCCACTCGCGGAGACAGGGTACGAAAAACTGTTTTTT.

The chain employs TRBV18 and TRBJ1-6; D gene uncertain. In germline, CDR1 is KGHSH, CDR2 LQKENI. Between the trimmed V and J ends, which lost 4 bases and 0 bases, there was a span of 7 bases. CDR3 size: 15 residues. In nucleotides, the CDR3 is TGTGCCAGCTCACAAGAAAGCTCCTATAATTCACCCCTCCACTTT. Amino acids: CASSQESSYNSPLHF.

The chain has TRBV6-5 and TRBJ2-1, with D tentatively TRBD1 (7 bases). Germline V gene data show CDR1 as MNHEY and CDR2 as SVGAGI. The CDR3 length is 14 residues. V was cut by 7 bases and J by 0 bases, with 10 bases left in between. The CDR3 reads CASIRGASYNEQFF. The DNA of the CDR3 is TGTGCCAGCATCAGGGGGGCCTCCTACAATGAGCAGTTCTTC.

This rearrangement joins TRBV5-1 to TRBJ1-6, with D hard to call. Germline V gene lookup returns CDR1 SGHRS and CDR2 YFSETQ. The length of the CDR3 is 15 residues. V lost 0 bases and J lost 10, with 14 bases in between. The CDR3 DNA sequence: TGCGCCAGCAGCTTGGCTGGGCAGGTACGATCACCCCTCCACTTT. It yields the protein CASSLAGQVRSPLHF.

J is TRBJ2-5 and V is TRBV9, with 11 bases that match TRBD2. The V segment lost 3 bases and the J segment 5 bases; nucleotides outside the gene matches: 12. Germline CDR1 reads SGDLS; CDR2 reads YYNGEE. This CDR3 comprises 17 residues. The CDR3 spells CASSAGVRVAGGETQYF. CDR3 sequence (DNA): TGTGCCAGCAGCGCCGGAGTTAGGGTAGCGGGAGGGGAGACCCAGTACTTC.

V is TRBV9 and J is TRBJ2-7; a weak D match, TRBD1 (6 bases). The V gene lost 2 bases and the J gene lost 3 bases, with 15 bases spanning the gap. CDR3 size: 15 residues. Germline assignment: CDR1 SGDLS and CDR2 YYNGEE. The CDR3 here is CASSVGDMGGYEQYF. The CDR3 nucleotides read TGTGCCAGCAGCGTTGGGGACATGGGTGGCTACGAGCAGTACTTC.

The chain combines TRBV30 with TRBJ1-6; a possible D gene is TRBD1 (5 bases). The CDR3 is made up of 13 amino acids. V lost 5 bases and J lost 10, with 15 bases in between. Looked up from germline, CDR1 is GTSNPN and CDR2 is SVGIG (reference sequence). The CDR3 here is CAWHRGAESPLHF. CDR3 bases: TGTGCCTGGCATAGGGGAGCTGAGTCACCCCTCCACTTT.

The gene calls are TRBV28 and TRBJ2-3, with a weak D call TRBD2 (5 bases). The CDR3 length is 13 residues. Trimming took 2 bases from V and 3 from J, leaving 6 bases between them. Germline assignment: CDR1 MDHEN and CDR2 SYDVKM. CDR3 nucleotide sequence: TGTGCCAGCAGTTTACCGGGAACAGATACGCAGTATTTT. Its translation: CASSLPGTDTQYF.

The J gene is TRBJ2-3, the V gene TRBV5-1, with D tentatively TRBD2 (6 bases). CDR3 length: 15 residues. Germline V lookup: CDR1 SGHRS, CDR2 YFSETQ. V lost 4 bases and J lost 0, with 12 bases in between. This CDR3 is CASSPSGLSTDTQYF. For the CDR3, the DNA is TGCGCCAGCAGCCCCAGCGGGCTGAGCACAGATACGCAGTATTTT.

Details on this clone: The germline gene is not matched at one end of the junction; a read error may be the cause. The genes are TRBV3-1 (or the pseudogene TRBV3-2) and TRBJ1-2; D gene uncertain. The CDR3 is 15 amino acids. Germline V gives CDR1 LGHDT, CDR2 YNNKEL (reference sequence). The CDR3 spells CASSQGPEDLWLRSF. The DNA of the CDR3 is TGTGCCAGCAGCCAAGGCCCGGAGGATCTATGGCTACGATCCTTC.

The CDR3 here is CASSSGGQGNSGNTIYF. Written as DNA, the CDR3 is TGTGCCAGCAGTTCGGGTGGACAGGGCAACTCTGGAAACACCATATATTTT. The chain joins TRBV28 to TRBJ1-3; 8 bases agree with TRBD1. This CDR3 spans 17 amino acids. V lost 4 bases, J lost 0 bases, and 8 bases stayed unmatched. Germline assignment: CDR1 MDHEN and CDR2 SYDVKM.

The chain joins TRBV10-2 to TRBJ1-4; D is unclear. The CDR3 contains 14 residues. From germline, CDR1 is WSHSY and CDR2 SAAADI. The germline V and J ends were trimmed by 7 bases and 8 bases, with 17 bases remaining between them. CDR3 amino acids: CASTSREGWEKLFF. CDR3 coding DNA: TGCGCCAGCACTTCCCGGGAGGGTTGGGAAAAACTGTTTTTT.

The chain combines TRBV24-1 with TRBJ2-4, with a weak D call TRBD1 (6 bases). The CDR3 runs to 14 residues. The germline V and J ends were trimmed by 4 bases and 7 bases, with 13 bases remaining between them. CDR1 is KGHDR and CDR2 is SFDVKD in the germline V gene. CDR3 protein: CATSDPGQLNIQYF. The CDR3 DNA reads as TGTGCCACCAGTGACCCGGGACAACTTAACATTCAGTACTTC.

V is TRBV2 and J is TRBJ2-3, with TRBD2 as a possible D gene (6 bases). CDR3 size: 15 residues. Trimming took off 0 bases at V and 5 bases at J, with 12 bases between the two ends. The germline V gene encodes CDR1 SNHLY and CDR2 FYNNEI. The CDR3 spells CASSEAVAVGDTQYF. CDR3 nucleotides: TGTGCCAGCAGTGAAGCGGTAGCGGTCGGAGATACGCAGTATTTT.

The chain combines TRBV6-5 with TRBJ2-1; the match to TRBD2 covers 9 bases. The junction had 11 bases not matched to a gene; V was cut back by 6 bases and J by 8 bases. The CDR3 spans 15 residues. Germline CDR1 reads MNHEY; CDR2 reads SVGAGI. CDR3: CASSPIPGTSHEQFF. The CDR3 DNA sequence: TGTGCCAGCAGCCCCATTCCCGGGACTAGCCATGAGCAGTTCTTC.

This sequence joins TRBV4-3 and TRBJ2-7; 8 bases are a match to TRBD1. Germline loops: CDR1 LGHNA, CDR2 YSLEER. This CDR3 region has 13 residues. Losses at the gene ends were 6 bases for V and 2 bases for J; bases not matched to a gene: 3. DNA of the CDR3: TGCGCCAGCAGTACAGGGGGAACCTACGAGCAGTACTTC. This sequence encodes CASSTGGTYEQYF.

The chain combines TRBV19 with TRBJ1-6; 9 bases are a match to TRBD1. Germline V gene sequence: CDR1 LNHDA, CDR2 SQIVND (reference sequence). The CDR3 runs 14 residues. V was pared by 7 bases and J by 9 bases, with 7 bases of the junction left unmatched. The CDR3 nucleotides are TGTGCCAGTACCACGGGACAGGGCCGTTCACCCCTCCACTTT. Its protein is CASTTGQGRSPLHF.

This chain's CDR3 is CASSPEGGTNTEAFF. CDR3 coding DNA: TGTGCCAGCAGCCCTGAGGGGGGGACCAACACTGAAGCTTTCTTT. The chain combines TRBV6-4 with TRBJ1-1, with TRBD1 as a possible D gene (6 bases). Trimming cost V 6 bases and J 2 bases, with 16 bases left between them. The V gene's germline CDR1 is MRHNA and CDR2 SNTAGT. This CDR3 region has 15 residues.

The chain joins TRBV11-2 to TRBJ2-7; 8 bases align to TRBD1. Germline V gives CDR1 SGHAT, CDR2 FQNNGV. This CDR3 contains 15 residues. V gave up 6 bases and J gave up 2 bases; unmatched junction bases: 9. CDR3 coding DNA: TGTGCCAGCAGGCTGGCCACGGACAGGGCCTACGAGCAGTACTTC. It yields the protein CASRLATDRAYEQYF.

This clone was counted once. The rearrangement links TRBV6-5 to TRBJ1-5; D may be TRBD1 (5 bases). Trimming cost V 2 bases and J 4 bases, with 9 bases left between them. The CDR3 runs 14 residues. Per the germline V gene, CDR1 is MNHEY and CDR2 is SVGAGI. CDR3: CASSYARENQPQHF. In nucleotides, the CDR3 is TGTGCCAGCAGTTACGCCAGGGAGAATCAGCCCCAGCATTTT.

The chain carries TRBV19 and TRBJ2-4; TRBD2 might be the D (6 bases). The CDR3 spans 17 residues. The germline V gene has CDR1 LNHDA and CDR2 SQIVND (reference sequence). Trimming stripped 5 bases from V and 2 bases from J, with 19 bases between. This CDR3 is CASSSYAGIGSKNIQYF. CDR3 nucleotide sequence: TGTGCCAGTAGTTCCTATGCGGGAATCGGGTCCAAAAACATTCAGTACTTC.

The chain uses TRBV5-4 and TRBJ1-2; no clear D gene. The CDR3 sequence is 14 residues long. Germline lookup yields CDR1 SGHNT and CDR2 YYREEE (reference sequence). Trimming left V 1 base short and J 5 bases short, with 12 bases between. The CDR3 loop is CASSLSGSGYGYTF. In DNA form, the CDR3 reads TGTGCCAGCAGCTTGTCCGGATCGGGGTATGGCTACACCTTC.

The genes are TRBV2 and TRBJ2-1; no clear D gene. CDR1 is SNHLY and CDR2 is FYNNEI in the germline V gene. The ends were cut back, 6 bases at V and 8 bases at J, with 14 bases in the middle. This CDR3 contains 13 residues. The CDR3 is CASRSRSQDEQFF. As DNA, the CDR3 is TGTGCCAGCAGGTCCCGGAGCCAGGATGAGCAGTTCTTC.

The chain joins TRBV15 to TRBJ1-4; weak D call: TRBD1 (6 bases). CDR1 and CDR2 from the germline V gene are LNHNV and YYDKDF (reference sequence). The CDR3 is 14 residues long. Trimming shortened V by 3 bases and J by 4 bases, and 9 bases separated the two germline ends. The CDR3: CATSRGDINEKLFF. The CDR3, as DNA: TGTGCCACCAGCAGGGGGGACATTAATGAAAAACTGTTTTTT.

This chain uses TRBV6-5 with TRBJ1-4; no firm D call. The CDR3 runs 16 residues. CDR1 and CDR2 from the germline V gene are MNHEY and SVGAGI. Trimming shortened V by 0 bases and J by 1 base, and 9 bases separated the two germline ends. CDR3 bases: TGTGCCAGCAGTTACTCCTTCTATGGAACTAATGAAAAACTGTTTTTT. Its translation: CASSYSFYGTNEKLFF.